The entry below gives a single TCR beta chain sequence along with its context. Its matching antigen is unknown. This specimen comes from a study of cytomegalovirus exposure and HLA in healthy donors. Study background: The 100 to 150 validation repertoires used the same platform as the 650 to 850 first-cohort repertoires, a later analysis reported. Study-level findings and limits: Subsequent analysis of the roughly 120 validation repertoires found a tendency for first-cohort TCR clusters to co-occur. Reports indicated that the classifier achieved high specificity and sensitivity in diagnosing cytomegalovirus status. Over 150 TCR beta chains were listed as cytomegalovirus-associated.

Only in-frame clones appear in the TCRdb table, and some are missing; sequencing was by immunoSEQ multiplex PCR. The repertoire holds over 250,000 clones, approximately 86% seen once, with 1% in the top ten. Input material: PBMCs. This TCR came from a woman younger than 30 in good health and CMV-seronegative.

The CDR3 DNA reads as TGTGCCAGCAGCACAAGACCGGGGGGGCCGGGCACAGATACGCAGTATTTT. It yields the protein CASSTRPGGPGTDTQYF. The rearrangement joins TRBV7-6 to TRBJ2-3; 8 positions agree with TRBD2. The CDR3 runs 17 residues. Germline V lookup: CDR1 SGHVS, CDR2 FNYEAQ. J gave up 1 base and V 5 bases, and 11 bases lay outside the gene matches.